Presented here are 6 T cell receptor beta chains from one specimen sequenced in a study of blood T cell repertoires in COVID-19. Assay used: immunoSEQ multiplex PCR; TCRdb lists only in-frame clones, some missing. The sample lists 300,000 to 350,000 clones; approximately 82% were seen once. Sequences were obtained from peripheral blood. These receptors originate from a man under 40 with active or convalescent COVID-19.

CDR3 residues: CASSQELTSGSLDEQFF. Written as DNA, the CDR3 is TGTGCCAGCAGCCAAGAATTGACTAGCGGGAGTCTCGATGAGCAGTTCTTC. This chain links TRBV4-2 with TRBJ2-1, with 12 bases aligning to TRBD2. The CDR3 is 17 residues long. CDR1 is LGHNA, CDR2 YNFKEQ, per germline. V was clipped by 0 bases and J by 8 bases; unmatched bases: 8.

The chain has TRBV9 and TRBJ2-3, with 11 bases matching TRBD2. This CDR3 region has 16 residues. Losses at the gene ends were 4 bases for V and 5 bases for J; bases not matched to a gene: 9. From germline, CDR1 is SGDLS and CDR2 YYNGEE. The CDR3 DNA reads TGTGCCAGCAGCCCTCTAGCGGGAGGTGAGGTAGATACGCAGTATTTT. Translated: CASSPLAGGEVDTQYF.

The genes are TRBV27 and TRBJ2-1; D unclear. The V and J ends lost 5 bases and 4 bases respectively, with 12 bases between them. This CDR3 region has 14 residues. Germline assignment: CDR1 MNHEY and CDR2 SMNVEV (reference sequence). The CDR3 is CASSIDSPYNEQFF. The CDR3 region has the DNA TGTGCCAGCAGTATCGACTCCCCTTACAATGAGCAGTTCTTC.

The CDR3 reads CASRGPGGIAYNEQFF. The CDR3 nucleotides read TGCGCCAGCAGGGGGCCGGGCGGGATCGCCTACAATGAGCAGTTCTTC. The chain links TRBV5-1 to TRBJ2-1, with D maybe TRBD2 (6 bases). Germline CDR1 reads SGHRS; CDR2 reads YFSETQ. CDR3 length equals 16 residues. V gave up 5 bases and J gave up 2 bases, with 17 bases separating them.

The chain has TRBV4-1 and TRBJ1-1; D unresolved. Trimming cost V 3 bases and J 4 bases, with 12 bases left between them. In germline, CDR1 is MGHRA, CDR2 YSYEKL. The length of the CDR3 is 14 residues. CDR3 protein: CASSQKGEGTEAFF. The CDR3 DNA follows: TGCGCCAGCAGCCAGAAGGGAGAGGGCACTGAAGCTTTCTTT.

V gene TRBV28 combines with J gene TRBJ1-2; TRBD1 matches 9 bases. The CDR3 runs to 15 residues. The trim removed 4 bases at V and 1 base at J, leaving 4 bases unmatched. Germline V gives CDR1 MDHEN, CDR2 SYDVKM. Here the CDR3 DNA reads TGTGCCAGCAGTTCTCCGGGACAGGGTAACTATGGCTACACCTTC. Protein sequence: CASSSPGQGNYGYTF.